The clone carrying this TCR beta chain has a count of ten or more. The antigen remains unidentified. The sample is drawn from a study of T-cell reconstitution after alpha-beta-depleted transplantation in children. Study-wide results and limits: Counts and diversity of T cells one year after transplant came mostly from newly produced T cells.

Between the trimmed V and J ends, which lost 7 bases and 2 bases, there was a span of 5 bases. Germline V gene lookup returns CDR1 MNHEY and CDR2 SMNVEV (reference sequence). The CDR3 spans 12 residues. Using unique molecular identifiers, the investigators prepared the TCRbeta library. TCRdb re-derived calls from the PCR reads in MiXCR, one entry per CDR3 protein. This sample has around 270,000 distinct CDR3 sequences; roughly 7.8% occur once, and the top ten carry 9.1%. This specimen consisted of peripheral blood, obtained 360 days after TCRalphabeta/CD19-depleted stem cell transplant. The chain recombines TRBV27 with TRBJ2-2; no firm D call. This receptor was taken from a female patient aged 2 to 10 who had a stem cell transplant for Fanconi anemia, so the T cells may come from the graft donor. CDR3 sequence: CASTSNTGELFF. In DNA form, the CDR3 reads TGTGCCAGCACCTCTAACACCGGGGAGCTGTTTTTT.